What follows are 9 T cell receptor beta chains derived from one specimen sequenced in a study of OX40 agonist ivuxolimab in advanced cancers. Only in-frame clones appear in the TCRdb table, and some are missing; sequencing was by immunoSEQ multiplex PCR. The data show 65,000 to 90,000 clones, 92% seen once. Source: CD4+ or CD8+ T cells sorted from blood, taken in a trial of the OX40 agonist ivuxolimab. The receptors originated from an adult with an advanced solid tumor such as melanoma, head and neck, liver or kidney cancer.

The CDR3 DNA reads as TGTGCCAGCAGCTTAGTGTGGCGGGGGGATTACGAGCAGTACTTC. Residues: CASSLVWRGDYEQYF. This chain uses TRBV7-2 with TRBJ2-7, with 8 bases fitting TRBD2. Germline V gene sequence: CDR1 SGHTA, CDR2 FQGNSA. J lost 4 bases, V lost 1 base, and 6 bases had no gene match. The CDR3 totals 15 residues.

The rearrangement uses TRBV30 and TRBJ2-2, with D unresolved. V lost 2 bases and J lost 7, with 8 bases in between. Germline values: CDR1 GTSNPN, CDR2 SVGIG (reference sequence). The CDR3 is 12 residues long. CDR3 in amino acids: CAWSPTGGELFF. CDR3 DNA: TGTGCCTGGAGTCCAACGGGCGGGGAGCTGTTTTTT.

The genes are TRBV11-1 and TRBJ1-1; D unresolved. V lost 3 bases to trimming and J lost 6 bases, with 14 bases between them. The V gene's germline CDR1 is SGHAT and CDR2 FQDESV (reference sequence). This CDR3 region has 14 residues. The CDR3 reads CASSFLSSSAEAFF. CDR3 DNA: TGTGCCAGCAGCTTTTTATCCTCCTCCGCTGAAGCTTTCTTT.

The chain links TRBV27 to TRBJ1-2; weak D call: TRBD1 (5 bases). The germline gives CDR1 MNHEY, CDR2 SMNVEV (reference sequence). Trimming removed 0 bases from V and 5 bases from J, with 16 bases in between. This CDR3 is 16 amino acids long. The CDR3 DNA follows: TGTGCCAGCAGTTTATCAGGGCAGGGTGGAAGTTATGGCTACACCTTC. It translates to CASSLSGQGGSYGYTF.

The chain recombines TRBV18 with TRBJ2-6, with TRBD2 as a possible D gene (5 bases). Trimming left V 4 bases short and J 2 bases short, with 9 bases between. The CDR3 loop spans 15 amino acids. Germline lookup yields CDR1 KGHSH and CDR2 LQKENI. The DNA for the CDR3 is TGTGCCAGCTCACGAGCGGAAACTGGGGCCAACGTCCTGACTTTC. This encodes CASSRAETGANVLTF.

This clone was counted a single time. The chain has TRBV18 and TRBJ1-2; D is unclear. The ends were cut back, 2 bases at V and 2 bases at J, with 6 bases in the middle. Germline values: CDR1 KGHSH, CDR2 LQKENI. The CDR3 has 13 residues. CDR3 nucleotides: TGTGCCAGCTCACCAACGGACAACTATGGCTACACCTTC. This encodes CASSPTDNYGYTF.

The rearrangement uses TRBV6-1 and TRBJ2-7; D is ambiguous. This CDR3 spans 14 amino acids. Germline V lookup: CDR1 MNHNS, CDR2 SASEGT. The V and J ends lost 0 bases and 6 bases respectively, with 12 bases between them. The CDR3 bases are TGTGCCAGCAGTGAAGCCTCTCCAGCGCTCGAGCAGTACTTC. Translated: CASSEASPALEQYF.

V is TRBV27 and J is TRBJ1-2; TRBD1 is a possible D gene (5 bases). The germline gives CDR1 MNHEY, CDR2 SMNVEV (reference sequence). The CDR3 length is 15 residues. V was clipped by 7 bases and J by 4 bases, with 19 bases between them. The CDR3 region has the DNA TGTGCCAGCACTCTCTCGGTGGGGGTGGGCTATGGCTACACCTTC. Protein product: CASTLSVGVGYGYTF.

This sequence joins TRBV7-2 and TRBJ2-1; maybe TRBD2 (5 bases). Per the germline V gene, CDR1 is SGHTA and CDR2 is FQGNSA. The V end was cut by 2 bases, the J end by 5 bases, with 7 bases between. The CDR3 has 13 amino acids. CDR3 DNA sequence: TGTGCCAGCAGCTTACCGGGGAACAATGAGCAGTTCTTC. Its protein is CASSLPGNNEQFF.